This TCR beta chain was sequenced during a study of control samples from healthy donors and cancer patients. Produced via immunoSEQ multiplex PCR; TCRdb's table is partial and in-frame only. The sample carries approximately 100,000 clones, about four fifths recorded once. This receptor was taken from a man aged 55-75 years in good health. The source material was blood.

The CDR3 loop is CASSDQMTGTRGADTQYF. CDR3 nucleotide sequence: TGTGCCAGCAGTGATCAAATGACCGGGACTAGAGGCGCAGATACGCAGTATTTT. The chain combines TRBV6-4 with TRBJ2-3, with 8 bases that match TRBD2. Germline lookup yields CDR1 MRHNA and CDR2 SNTAGT. The ends lost 3 bases at V and 4 bases at J; junction bases unmatched: 15. CDR3 length: 18 amino acids.